This entry is about one T cell receptor beta chain. The CDR3 covers 12 residues. From germline, CDR1 is KGHSH and CDR2 LQKENI. Method: immunoSEQ multiplex PCR; TCRdb's copy keeps in-frame clones and lacks some. The sample shows tens of thousands of clones, 70% to 90% of them seen only once. This entry comes from a study of T cell responses to AZD1222 COVID-19 vaccine. This receptor was taken from an adult who received the AZD1222 COVID-19 vaccine. The sample was peripheral blood, taken 28 days after the second AZD1222 dose. The chain couples TRBV18 to TRBJ2-3; maybe TRBD2 (6 bases). The CDR3 region is CAAGTSTDTQYF. The CDR3 nucleotides are TGTGCGGCGGGAACTAGCACAGATACGCAGTATTTT. Based on the CDR3 plus reference TRBV18 and TRBJ2-3, the full variable domain is NAGVMQNPRHLVRRRGQEARLRCSPMKGHSHVYWYRQLPEEGLKFMVYLQKENIIDESGMPKERFSAEFPKEGPSILRIQQVVRGDSAAYFCAAGTSTDTQYFGPGTRLTVL.